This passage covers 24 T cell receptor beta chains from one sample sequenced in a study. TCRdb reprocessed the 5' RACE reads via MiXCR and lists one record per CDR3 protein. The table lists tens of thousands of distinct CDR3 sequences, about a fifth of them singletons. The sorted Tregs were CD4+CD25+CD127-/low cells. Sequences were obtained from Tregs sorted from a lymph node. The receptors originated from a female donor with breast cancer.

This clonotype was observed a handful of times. The CDR3 reads CASSTLQGVGEQYF. DNA for the CDR3: TGTGCCAGCAGCACCTTACAGGGAGTAGGCGAGCAGTACTTC. The chain recombines TRBV3-1 with TRBJ2-7, with D perhaps TRBD1 (6 bases). Trimming shortened V by 5 bases and J by 6 bases, and 17 bases separated the two germline ends. The CDR3 consists of 14 residues. The germline V gene has CDR1 LGHDT and CDR2 YNNKEL (reference sequence).

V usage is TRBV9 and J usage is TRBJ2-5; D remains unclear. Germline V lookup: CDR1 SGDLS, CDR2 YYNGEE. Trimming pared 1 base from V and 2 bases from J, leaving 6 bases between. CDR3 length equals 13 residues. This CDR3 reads CASSVRLQETQYF. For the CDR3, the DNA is TGTGCCAGCAGCGTACGTCTGCAAGAGACCCAGTACTTC.

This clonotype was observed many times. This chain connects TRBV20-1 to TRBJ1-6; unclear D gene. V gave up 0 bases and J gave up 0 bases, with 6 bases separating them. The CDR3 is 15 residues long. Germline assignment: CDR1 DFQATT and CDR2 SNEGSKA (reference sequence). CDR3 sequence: CSAREQSSYNSPLHF. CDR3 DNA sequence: TGCAGTGCTAGAGAGCAGAGCTCCTATAATTCACCCCTCCACTTT.

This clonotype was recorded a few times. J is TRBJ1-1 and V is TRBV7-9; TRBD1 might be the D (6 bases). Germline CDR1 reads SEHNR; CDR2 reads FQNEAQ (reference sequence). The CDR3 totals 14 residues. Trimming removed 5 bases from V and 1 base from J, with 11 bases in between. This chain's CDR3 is CASSQGTENTEAFF. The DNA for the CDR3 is TGTGCCAGCAGCCAGGGGACCGAGAACACTGAAGCTTTCTTT. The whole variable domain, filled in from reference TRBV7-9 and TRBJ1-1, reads DTGVSQNPRHKITKRGQNVTFRCDPISEHNRLYWYRQTLGQGPEFLTYFQNEAQLEKSRLLSDRFSAERPKGSFSTLEIQRTEQGDSAMYLCASSQGTENTEAFFGQGTRLTVV.

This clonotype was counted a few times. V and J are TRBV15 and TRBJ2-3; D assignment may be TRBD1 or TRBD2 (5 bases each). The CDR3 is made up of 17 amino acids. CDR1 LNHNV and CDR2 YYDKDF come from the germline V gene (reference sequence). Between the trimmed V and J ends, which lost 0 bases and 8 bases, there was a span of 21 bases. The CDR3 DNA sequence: TGTGCCACCAGCAGAGAACCGGGACCAACTACCCTTAGTACGCAGTATTTT. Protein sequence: CATSREPGPTTLSTQYF. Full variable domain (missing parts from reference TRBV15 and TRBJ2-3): DAMVIQNPRYQVTQFGKPVTLSCSQTLNHNVMYWYQQKSSQAPKLLFHYYDKDFNNEADTPDNFQSRRPNTSFCFLDIRSPGLGDTAMYLCATSREPGPTTLSTQYFGPGTRLTVL.

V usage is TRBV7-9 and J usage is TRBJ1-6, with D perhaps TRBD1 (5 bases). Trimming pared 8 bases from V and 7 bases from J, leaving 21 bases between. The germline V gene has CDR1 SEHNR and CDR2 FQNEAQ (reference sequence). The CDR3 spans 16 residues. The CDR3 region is CASGLGTGSMNSPLHF. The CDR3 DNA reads TGTGCCAGCGGTTTAGGGACGGGGTCTATGAATTCACCCCTCCACTTT.

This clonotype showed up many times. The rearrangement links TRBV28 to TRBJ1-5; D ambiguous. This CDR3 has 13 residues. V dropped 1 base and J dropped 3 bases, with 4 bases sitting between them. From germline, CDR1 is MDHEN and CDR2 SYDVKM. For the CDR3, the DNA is TGTGCCAGCAGTTTATACCACAATCAGCCCCAGCATTTT. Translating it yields CASSLYHNQPQHF.

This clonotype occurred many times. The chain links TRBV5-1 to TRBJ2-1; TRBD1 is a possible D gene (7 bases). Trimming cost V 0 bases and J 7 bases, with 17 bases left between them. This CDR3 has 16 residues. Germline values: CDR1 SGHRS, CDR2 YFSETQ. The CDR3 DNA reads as TGCGCCAGCAGCTTGGCCCAAGGGGGCGCGGGGAATGAGCAGTTCTTC. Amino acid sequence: CASSLAQGGAGNEQFF.

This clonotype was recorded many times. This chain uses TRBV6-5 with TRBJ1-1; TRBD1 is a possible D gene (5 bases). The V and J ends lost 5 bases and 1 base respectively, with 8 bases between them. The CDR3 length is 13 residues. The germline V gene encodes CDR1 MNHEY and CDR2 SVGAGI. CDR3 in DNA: TGTGCCAGCAGTCGACAGAGGAACACTGAAGCTTTCTTT. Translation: CASSRQRNTEAFF.

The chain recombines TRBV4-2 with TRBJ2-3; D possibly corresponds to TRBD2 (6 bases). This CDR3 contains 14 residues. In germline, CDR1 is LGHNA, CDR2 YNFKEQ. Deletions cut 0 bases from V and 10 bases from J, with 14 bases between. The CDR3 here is CASSQDPPSGAQYF. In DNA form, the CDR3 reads TGTGCCAGCAGCCAAGATCCCCCGTCGGGGGCGCAGTATTTT.

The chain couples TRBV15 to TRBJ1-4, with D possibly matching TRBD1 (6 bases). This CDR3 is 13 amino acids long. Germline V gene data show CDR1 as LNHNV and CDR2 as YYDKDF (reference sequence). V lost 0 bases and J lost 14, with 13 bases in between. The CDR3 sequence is CATSRERDTRLFF. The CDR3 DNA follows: TGTGCCACCAGCAGAGAAAGGGACACTCGGCTGTTTTTT. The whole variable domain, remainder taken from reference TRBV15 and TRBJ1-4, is DAMVIQNPRYQVTQFGKPVTLSCSQTLNHNVMYWYQQKSSQAPKLLFHYYDKDFNNEADTPDNFQSRRPNTSFCFLDIRSPGLGDTAMYLCATSRERDTRLFFGSGTQLSVL.

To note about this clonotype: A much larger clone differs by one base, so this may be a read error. CDR3 coding DNA: TGTGCCAGCACCTTTGGGACAGTCTACGAGCAGTACTTC. Its protein product is CASTFGTVYEQYF. The rearrangement links TRBV5-5 to TRBJ2-7; 7 bases agree with TRBD1. Trimming cost V 6 bases and J 3 bases; bases outside gene matches: 6. There are 13 residues in the CDR3. The germline V gene has CDR1 SGHKS and CDR2 YYEKEE (reference sequence).

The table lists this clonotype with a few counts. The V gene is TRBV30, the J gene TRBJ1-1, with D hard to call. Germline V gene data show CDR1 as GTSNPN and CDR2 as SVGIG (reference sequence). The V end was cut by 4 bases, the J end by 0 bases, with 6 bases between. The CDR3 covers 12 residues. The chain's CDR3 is CAWTRMNTEAFF. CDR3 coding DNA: TGTGCCTGGACACGGATGAACACTGAAGCTTTCTTT.

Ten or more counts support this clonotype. The CDR3 DNA reads as TGCAGTGCTAGAGATCCGCGACTAGCGGGAGCTGAGCAGTTCTTC. Encoded protein: CSARDPRLAGAEQFF. This rearrangement joins TRBV20-1 to TRBJ2-1; 12 bases are a match to TRBD2. CDR1 and CDR2 from the germline V gene are DFQATT and SNEGSKA (reference sequence). Losses at the gene ends were 0 bases for V and 9 bases for J; bases not matched to a gene: 6. The CDR3 has 15 residues.

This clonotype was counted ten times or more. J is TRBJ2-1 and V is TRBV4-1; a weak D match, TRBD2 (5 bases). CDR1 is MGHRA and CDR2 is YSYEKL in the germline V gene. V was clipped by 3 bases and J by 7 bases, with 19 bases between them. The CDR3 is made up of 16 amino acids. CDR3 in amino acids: CASSHYSGSRWNEQFF. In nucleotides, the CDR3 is TGCGCCAGCAGCCATTACAGTGGGAGTCGATGGAATGAGCAGTTCTTC.

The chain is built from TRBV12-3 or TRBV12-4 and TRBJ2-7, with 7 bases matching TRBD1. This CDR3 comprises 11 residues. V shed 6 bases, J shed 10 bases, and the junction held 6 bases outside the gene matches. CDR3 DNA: TGTGCCAGCAGATTGGGACAGCGCCAGTACTTC. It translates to CASRLGQRQYF.

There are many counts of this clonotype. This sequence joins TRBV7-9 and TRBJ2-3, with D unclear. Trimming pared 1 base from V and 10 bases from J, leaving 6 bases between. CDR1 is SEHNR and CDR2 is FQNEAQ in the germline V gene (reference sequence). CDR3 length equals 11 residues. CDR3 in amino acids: CASSLGVSQYF. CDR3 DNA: TGTGCCAGCAGCTTAGGAGTTTCGCAGTATTTT.

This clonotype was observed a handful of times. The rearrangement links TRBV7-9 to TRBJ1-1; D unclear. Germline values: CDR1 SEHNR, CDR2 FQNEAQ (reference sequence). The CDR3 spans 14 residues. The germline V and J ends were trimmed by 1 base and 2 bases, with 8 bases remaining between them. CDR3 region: CASSLVRTNTEAFF. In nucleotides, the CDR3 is TGTGCCAGCAGCTTAGTACGGACCAACACTGAAGCTTTCTTT.

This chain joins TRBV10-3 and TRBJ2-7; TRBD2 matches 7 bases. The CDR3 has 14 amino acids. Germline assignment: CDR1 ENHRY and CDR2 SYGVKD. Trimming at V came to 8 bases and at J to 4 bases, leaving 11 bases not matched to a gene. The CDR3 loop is CAIRRSGQIYEQYF. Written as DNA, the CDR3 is TGTGCCATCCGACGTAGCGGGCAAATTTACGAGCAGTACTTC.

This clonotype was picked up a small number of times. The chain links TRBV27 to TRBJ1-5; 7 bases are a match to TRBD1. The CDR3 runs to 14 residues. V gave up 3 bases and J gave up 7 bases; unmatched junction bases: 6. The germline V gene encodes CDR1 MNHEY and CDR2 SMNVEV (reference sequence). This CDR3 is CASSLRGGGQPQHF. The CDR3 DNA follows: TGTGCCAGCAGTTTGAGAGGGGGCGGGCAGCCCCAGCATTTT.

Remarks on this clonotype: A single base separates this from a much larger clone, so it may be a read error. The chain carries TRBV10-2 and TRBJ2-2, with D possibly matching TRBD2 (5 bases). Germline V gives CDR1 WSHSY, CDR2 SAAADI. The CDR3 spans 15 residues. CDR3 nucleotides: TGCGCCAGCAGTGTGGATCGGTCCAGGTCCGGGGAGCCGTTTTTT. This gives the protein CASSVDRSRSGEPFF.

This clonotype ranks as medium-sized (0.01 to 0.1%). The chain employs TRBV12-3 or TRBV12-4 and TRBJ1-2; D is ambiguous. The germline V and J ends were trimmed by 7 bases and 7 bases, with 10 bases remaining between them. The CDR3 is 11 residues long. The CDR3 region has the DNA TGTGCCAGCACCCAAGAAGGTGGCTACACCTTC. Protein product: CASTQEGGYTF.

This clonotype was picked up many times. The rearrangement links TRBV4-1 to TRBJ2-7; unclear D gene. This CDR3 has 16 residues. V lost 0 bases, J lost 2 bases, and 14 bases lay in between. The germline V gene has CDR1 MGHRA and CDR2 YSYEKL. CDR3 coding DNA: TGCGCCAGCAGCCAAGATTCGAGGCAGGTCGCCTACGAGCAGTACTTC. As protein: CASSQDSRQVAYEQYF.

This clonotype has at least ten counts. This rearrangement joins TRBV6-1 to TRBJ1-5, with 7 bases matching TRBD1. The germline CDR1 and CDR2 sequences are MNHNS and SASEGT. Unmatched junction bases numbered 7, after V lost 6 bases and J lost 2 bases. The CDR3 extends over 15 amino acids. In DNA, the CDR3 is TGTGCCAGCAGAGACAGGGATAATGGCAATCAGCCCCAGCATTTT. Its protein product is CASRDRDNGNQPQHF.